The 10 T cell receptor beta chains reported below all come from one sample, sequenced in a study of cytomegalovirus exposure and HLA in healthy donors (TCRdb year 2017). Library prep was done by the immunoSEQ multiplex PCR assay. The multiplex PCR relied on a mix of 60 forward primers for TCR Vbeta segments and 13 reverse primers for TCR Jbeta segments. TCRdb took over this immuneACCESS table, retaining in-frame rearrangements with V and J assigned. Such tables are incomplete; in checked studies, under half of the missing clones stem from an unresolved V gene, and the remainder is unexplained. The sample table holds fewer than 200,000 clones, of which 80% were seen once. The biggest ten clones account for roughly 1.2% of the sample. The sequenced sample was PBMCs. These receptor sequences come from a woman aged 45-65 years in good health and CMV-seronegative.

The chain is built from TRBV13 and TRBJ2-7; the match to TRBD1 covers 8 bases. J gave up 6 bases and V 5 bases, and 9 bases lay outside the gene matches. The CDR3 spans 14 residues. Germline CDR1 PRHDT, CDR2 FYEKMQ (reference sequence). The CDR3 reads CASSAGRTGSEQYF. CDR3 in DNA: TGTGCCAGCAGCGCCGGAAGGACAGGGTCCGAGCAGTACTTC. Drawing the rest from reference TRBV13 and TRBJ2-7, the complete variable domain is AAGVIQSPRHLIKEKRETATLKCYPIPRHDTVYWYQQGPGQDPQFLISFYEKMQSDKGSIPDRFSAQQFSDYHSELNMSSLELGDSALYFCASSAGRTGSEQYFGPGTRLTVT.

This rearrangement joins TRBV7-3 to TRBJ2-1, with 16 bases identical to TRBD2. Germline-derived CDR1 and CDR2 are SGHTA and FQGTGA. The CDR3 loop spans 15 amino acids. V dropped 5 bases and J dropped 8; count of bases not matched to a gene: 3. CDR3 loop: CASSLGLAGGYEQFF. Written as DNA, the CDR3 is TGTGCCAGCAGCCTGGGACTAGCGGGAGGGTATGAGCAGTTCTTC.

V gene TRBV19 combines with J gene TRBJ1-2; D is possibly TRBD1 (6 bases). The germline CDR1 and CDR2 sequences are LNHDA and SQIVND (reference sequence). This CDR3 contains 15 residues. V was cut by 8 bases and J by 5 bases, with 21 bases left in between. The CDR3 bases are TGTGCCAGTGTCTCTACGGACAGAGGGATTTATGGCTACACCTTC. This sequence encodes CASVSTDRGIYGYTF.

A few counts support this clone. V and J are TRBV7-2 and TRBJ1-1; 12 bases are shared with TRBD1. Unmatched junction bases numbered 4, after V lost 1 base and J lost 4 bases. Germline loops: CDR1 SGHTA, CDR2 FQGNSA. The CDR3 is made up of 16 amino acids. Here the CDR3 reads CASSLEGTGGVTEAFF. The CDR3 DNA reads TGTGCCAGCAGCTTAGAAGGGACAGGGGGCGTCACTGAAGCTTTCTTT.

This clone has just a few counts. This chain uses TRBV28 with TRBJ2-1, with 12 bases identical to TRBD2. Germline CDR1 is MDHEN and CDR2 is SYDVKM. This CDR3 spans 14 amino acids. The CDR3 region has the DNA TGTGCTATTCTAGCGGGAGGGCGACGGGATGAGCAGTTCTTC. Protein product: CAILAGGRRDEQFF.

This clone came up a few times. V is TRBV7-9 and J is TRBJ2-7; 8 bases match TRBD2. CDR3 length equals 15 residues. Per germline, CDR1 SEHNR and CDR2 FQNEAQ (reference sequence). The J segment lost 0 bases and the V segment lost 3 bases, leaving 4 bases of the junction unmatched. The CDR3 protein is CASSFPGGASYEQYF. CDR3 nucleotide sequence: TGTGCCAGCAGCTTCCCGGGAGGGGCCTCCTACGAGCAGTACTTC. Supplemented by reference TRBV7-9 and TRBJ2-7, the full variable domain reads DTGVSQNPRHKITKRGQNVTFRCDPISEHNRLYWYRQTLGQGPEFLTYFQNEAQLEKSRLLSDRFSAERPKGSFSTLEIQRTEQGDSAMYLCASSFPGGASYEQYFGPGTRLTVT.

This rearrangement joins TRBV5-1 to TRBJ2-3; 10 bases agree with TRBD1. CDR1 is SGHRS and CDR2 is YFSETQ in the germline V gene. With 1 base clipped from V and 5 bases from J, the junction kept 4 bases outside the gene matches. CDR3 length: 15 residues. The CDR3 spells CASSLSWTGGDTQYF. Written as DNA, the CDR3 is TGCGCCAGCAGCTTGTCTTGGACAGGGGGAGATACGCAGTATTTT.

This clone has only one observation. The V call is TRBV9, the J call TRBJ2-7; 7 bases match TRBD2. CDR1 and CDR2 (germline): SGDLS, YYNGEE. Trimming removed 0 bases from V and 3 bases from J; junction bases left unmatched: 3. This CDR3 is 14 amino acids long. The CDR3 protein is CASSVGGGRYEQYF. CDR3 sequence (DNA): TGTGCCAGCAGCGTAGGCGGGGGACGCTACGAGCAGTACTTC. Together with reference TRBV9 and TRBJ2-7, the CDR3 gives the full variable domain: DSGVTQTPKHLITATGQRVTLRCSPRSGDLSVYWYQQSLDQGLQFLIQYYNGEERAKGNILERFSAQQFPDLHSELNLSSLELGDSALYFCASSVGGGRYEQYFGPGTRLTVT.

As concerns this clone: An end of the junction does not agree with germline; a read error may underlie this. The chain is built from TRBV6-5 and TRBJ1-5, with D unclear. The CDR3 covers 13 residues. CDR1 is MNHEY, CDR2 SVGAGI, per germline. The CDR3 DNA is TGTGCCAGCAGATATGATAGCAATCAGCCCCAACATTTT. It is translated as CASRYDSNQPQHF.

The chain carries TRBV28 and TRBJ2-1; TRBD2 is a possible D gene (5 bases). V shed 3 bases and J shed 4 bases, with 16 bases lying between them. The CDR3 spans 16 residues. CDR1 is MDHEN, CDR2 SYDVKM, per germline. This chain's CDR3 is CASSFPPRGRYNEQFF. The CDR3 bases are TGTGCCAGCAGTTTTCCCCCCCGGGGTAGGTACAATGAGCAGTTCTTC.